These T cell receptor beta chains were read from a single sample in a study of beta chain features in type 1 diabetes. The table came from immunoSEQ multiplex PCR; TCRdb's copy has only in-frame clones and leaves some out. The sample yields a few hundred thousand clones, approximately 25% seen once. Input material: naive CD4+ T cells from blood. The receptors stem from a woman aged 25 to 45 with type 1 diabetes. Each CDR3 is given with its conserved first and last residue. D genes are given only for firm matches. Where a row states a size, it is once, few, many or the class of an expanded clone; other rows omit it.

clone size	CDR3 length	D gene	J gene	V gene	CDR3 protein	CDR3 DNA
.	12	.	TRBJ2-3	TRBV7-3	CASSAYRNTQYF	TGTGCCAGCTCAGCTTACAGGAATACGCAGTATTTT
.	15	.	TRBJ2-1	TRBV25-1	CASSESLSGYNEQFF	TGTGCCAGCAGTGAATCACTGTCGGGGTACAATGAGCAGTTCTTC
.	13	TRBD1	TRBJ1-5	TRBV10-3	CAIRDRINQPQHF	TGTGCCATCAGGGACAGGATCAATCAGCCCCAGCATTTT
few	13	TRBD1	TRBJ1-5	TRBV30	CAWTDRGRQPQHF	TGTGCCTGGACTGACAGGGGCCGTCAGCCCCAGCATTTT
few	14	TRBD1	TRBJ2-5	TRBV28	CASSPQGVQETQYF	TGTGCCAGCAGTCCCCAGGGGGTCCAAGAGACCCAGTACTTC
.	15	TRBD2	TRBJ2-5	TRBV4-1	CASSQRLAHQETQYF	TGCGCCAGCAGCCAAAGACTAGCGCACCAAGAGACCCAGTACTTC
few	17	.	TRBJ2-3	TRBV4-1	CASSQDAGSLRTDTQYF	TGCGCCAGCAGCCAAGATGCGGGATCTTTGCGCACAGATACGCAGTATTTT
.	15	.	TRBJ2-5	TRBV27	CASSQLNRVFETQYF	TGTGCCAGCAGTCAACTTAACAGGGTATTTGAGACCCAGTACTTC
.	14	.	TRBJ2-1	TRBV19	CAGRRESPPPEQFF	TGTGCCGGAAGGAGGGAGAGCCCTCCTCCTGAGCAGTTCTTC
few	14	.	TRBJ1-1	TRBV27	CASSFPDSLTEAFF	TGTGCCAGCAGCTTTCCGGACTCCCTCACTGAAGCTTTCTTT
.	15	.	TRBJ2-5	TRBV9	CASSVGSAVQETQYF	TGTGCCAGCAGCGTAGGTAGCGCCGTGCAAGAGACCCAGTACTTC
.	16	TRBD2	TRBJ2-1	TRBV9	CASSLSSGSSYNEQFF	TGTGCCAGCAGCCTAAGTAGCGGGAGCTCCTACAATGAGCAGTTCTTC
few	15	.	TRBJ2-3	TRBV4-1	CASSQEGRDTDTQYF	TGCGCCAGCAGCCAAGAGGGCAGGGACACAGATACGCAGTATTTT
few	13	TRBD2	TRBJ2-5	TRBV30	CAWRKARGETQYF	TGTGCCTGGAGGAAGGCGCGGGGGGAGACCCAGTACTTC
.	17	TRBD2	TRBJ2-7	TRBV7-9	CASSLVSGSGIPYEQYF	TGTGCCAGCAGCTTAGTGAGTGGTAGCGGGATACCCTACGAGCAGTACTTC
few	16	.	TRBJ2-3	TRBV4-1	CASSPTPVDFTDTQYF	TGCGCCAGCAGCCCCACGCCGGTCGATTTCACAGATACGCAGTATTTT
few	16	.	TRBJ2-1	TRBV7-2	CASSLSVLPVDNEQFF	TGTGCCAGCAGCTTGAGTGTCCTCCCCGTTGACAATGAGCAGTTCTTC
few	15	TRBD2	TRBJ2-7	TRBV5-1	CASSTGAGEGHEQYF	TGCGCCAGCAGCACTGGAGCGGGAGAGGGCCACGAGCAGTACTTC
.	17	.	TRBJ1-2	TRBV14	CASSQVFTAGLHYGYTF	TGTGCCAGCAGCCAAGTATTCACAGCGGGGCTTCACTATGGCTACACCTTC
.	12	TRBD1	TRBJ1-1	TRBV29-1	CSGVQGETEAFF	TGCAGCGGCGTACAGGGGGAAACTGAAGCTTTCTTT
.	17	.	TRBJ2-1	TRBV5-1	CASSFTQVMGLDNEQFF	TGCGCCAGCAGCTTCACTCAGGTGATGGGTTTGGACAATGAGCAGTTCTTC
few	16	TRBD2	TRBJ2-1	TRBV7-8	CASSPGLAGLHNEQFF	TGTGCCAGCAGCCCTGGACTAGCGGGGCTCCACAATGAGCAGTTCTTC
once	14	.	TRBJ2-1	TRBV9	CASSVLRDSNEQFF	TGTGCCAGCAGCGTACTGAGGGACTCCAATGAGCAGTTCTTC
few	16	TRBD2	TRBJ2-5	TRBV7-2	CASSTQLAGGSETQYF	TGTGCCAGCAGCACCCAACTAGCGGGAGGTTCGGAGACCCAGTACTTC
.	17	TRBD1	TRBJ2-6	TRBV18	CASTSGTGRAGANVLTF	TGTGCCAGCACCTCCGGGACAGGGAGGGCTGGGGCCAACGTCCTGACTTTC
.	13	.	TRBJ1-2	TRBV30	CAWSYRTVYGYTF	TGTGCCTGGAGCTACAGGACGGTCTATGGCTACACCTTC
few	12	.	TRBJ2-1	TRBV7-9	CAIERGYNEQFF	TGTGCCATCGAACGGGGGTACAATGAGCAGTTCTTC
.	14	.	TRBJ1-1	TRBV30	CAWSVRQLNTEAFF	TGTGCCTGGAGTGTGCGACAGTTGAACACTGAAGCTTTCTTT
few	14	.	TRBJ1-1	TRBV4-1	CASSLGWWNTEAFF	TGCGCCAGCAGCCTCGGTTGGTGGAACACTGAAGCTTTCTTT
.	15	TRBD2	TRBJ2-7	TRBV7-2	CASSLGGREGYEQYF	TGTGCCAGCAGCTTAGGGGGTCGGGAGGGCTACGAGCAGTACTTC
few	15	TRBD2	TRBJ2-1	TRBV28	CASSLAGPPRNEQFF	TGTGCCAGCAGTCTAGCGGGACCCCCACGCAATGAGCAGTTCTTC
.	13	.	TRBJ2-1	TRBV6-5	CASRSSSRGEQFF	TGTGCCAGCAGATCTAGTAGTCGAGGTGAGCAGTTCTTC
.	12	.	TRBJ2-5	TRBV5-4	CASSLSSETQYF	TGTGCCAGCAGCTTATCCTCAGAGACCCAGTACTTC
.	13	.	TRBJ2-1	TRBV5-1	CASMGGFPNEQFF	TGCGCCAGCATGGGGGGATTCCCTAATGAGCAGTTCTTC
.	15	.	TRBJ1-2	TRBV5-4	CASSPWAESNYGYTF	TGTGCCAGCAGCCCCTGGGCCGAATCAAACTATGGCTACACCTTC
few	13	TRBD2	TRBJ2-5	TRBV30	CAWNAGVRETQYF	TGTGCCTGGAACGCGGGAGTACGAGAGACCCAGTACTTC
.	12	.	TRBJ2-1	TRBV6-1	CASSEGGNEQFF	TGTGCCAGCAGTGAAGGAGGGAATGAGCAGTTCTTC
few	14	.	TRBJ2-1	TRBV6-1	CASSAGQTYNEQFF	TGTGCCAGTAGCGCGGGACAGACATACAATGAGCAGTTCTTC
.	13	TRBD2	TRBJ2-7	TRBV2	CASSEWGLAGLYF	TGTGCCAGCAGTGAGTGGGGACTAGCGGGACTTTACTTC
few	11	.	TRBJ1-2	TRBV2	CASSFSEGYTF	TGTGCCAGCAGTTTTAGTGAGGGCTACACCTTC
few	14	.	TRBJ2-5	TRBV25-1	CASSDSGAQETQYF	TGTGCCAGCAGTGACTCCGGAGCCCAAGAGACCCAGTACTTC
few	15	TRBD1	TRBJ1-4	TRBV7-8	CASSYPTGQNEKLFF	TGTGCCAGCAGCTATCCGACAGGGCAAAATGAAAAACTGTTTTTT
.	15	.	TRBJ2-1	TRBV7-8	CASSTPDYNYNEQFF	TGTGCCAGCAGCACTCCTGACTATAACTACAATGAGCAGTTCTTC
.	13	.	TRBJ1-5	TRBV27	CASRPPSGKPQHF	TGTGCCAGCAGACCCCCTTCCGGGAAGCCCCAGCATTTT
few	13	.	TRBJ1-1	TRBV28	CASSNTGTTEAFF	TGTGCCAGCAGCAACACAGGTACCACTGAAGCTTTCTTT
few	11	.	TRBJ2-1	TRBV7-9	CASSPIDEQFF	TGTGCCAGCAGCCCCATTGATGAGCAGTTCTTC
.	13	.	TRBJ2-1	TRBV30	CAWRISPYNEQFF	TGTGCCTGGAGGATCAGTCCCTACAATGAGCAGTTCTTC
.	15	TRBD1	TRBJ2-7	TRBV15	CATSRRTGQSYEQYF	TGTGCCACCAGCAGGCGGACGGGACAGAGTTACGAGCAGTACTTC
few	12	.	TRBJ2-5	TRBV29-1	CSVESGGQTQYF	TGCAGCGTTGAATCCGGCGGTCAGACCCAGTACTTC
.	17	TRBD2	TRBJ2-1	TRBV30	CACPGGAGGTTYNEQFF	TGTGCCTGCCCCGGAGGGGCGGGAGGGACAACCTACAATGAGCAGTTCTTC
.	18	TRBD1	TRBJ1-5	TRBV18	CASSPLDRGLGSNQPQHF	TGTGCCAGCTCACCACTCGACAGGGGGCTGGGTAGCAATCAGCCCCAGCATTTT
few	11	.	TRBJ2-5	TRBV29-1	CSVEQAETQYF	TGCAGCGTTGAACAGGCGGAGACCCAGTACTTC
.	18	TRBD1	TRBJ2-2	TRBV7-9	CASSLGQGHGWSAGELFF	TGTGCCAGCAGCTTAGGACAGGGTCATGGTTGGAGCGCCGGGGAGCTGTTTTTT
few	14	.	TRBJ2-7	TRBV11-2	CASSLGRGLSEQYF	TGTGCCAGCAGCTTAGGAAGGGGCTTGTCCGAGCAGTACTTC
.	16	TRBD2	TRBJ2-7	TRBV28	CASSLSLGLARYEQYF	TGTGCCAGCAGTTTATCCCTCGGACTAGCGAGGTACGAGCAGTACTTC
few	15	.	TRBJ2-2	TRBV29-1	CSVAPGHSSGGELFF	TGCAGCGTTGCTCCGGGACATTCTTCCGGCGGGGAGCTGTTTTTT
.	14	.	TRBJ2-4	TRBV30	CAWSQGSEGDIQYF	TGTGCCTGGAGTCAGGGATCGGAGGGAGACATTCAGTACTTC
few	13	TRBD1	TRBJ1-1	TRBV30	CAWSTGTNTEAFF	TGTGCCTGGTCGACAGGGACCAACACTGAAGCTTTCTTT
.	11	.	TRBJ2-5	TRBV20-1	CSAGERETQYF	TGCAGTGCTGGGGAGAGGGAGACCCAGTACTTC